The 11 T cell receptor beta chains below come from one sample, sequenced in a study of CD8 T cells in ankylosing spondylitis. Overall study results and limits: What appeared characteristic of ankylosing spondylitis blood was a TCR beta motif of eight highly homologous variants.

The antigens these receptors bind are not known. TCRdb analysed the 5' RACE reads with MiXCR anew, one entry per CDR3 protein. The top ten hold around 19% of the sample, which has under 850,000 distinct CDR3 sequences, 15% to 20% seen once. The sample consisted of blood, either unsorted or a sorted T cell fraction (not recorded which). The receptor set was obtained from a male donor with ankylosing spondylitis.

In this sample, this clonotype turned up many times. This chain uses TRBV12-3 or TRBV12-4 with TRBJ2-1; D is possibly TRBD1 or TRBD2 (5 bases each). V was cut by 4 bases and J by 15 bases, with 13 bases left in between. CDR3 length equals 11 residues. As DNA, the CDR3 is TGTGCCAGCAGTTCCGGGACGGCTCCGTTCTTC. Translation gives CASSSGTAPFF.

The sample holds a few counts of this clonotype. This rearrangement joins TRBV7-2 to TRBJ2-1, with TRBD2 identical over 11 bases. The CDR3 is 15 residues long. J was trimmed by 8 bases and V by 1 base; bases with no gene match: 4. Germline CDR1 SGHTA, CDR2 FQGNSA. CDR3 in amino acids: CASSLVSSGRYEQFF. Written as DNA, the CDR3 is TGTGCCAGCAGCTTAGTCTCTAGCGGGAGGTATGAGCAGTTCTTC.

Written as DNA, the CDR3 is TGTGCCAGCAGCTATCGGTTCGAGCAGTACTTC. This sequence encodes CASSYRFEQYF. The V gene is TRBV28, the J gene TRBJ2-7, with D hard to call. Per the germline V gene, CDR1 is MDHEN and CDR2 is SYDVKM. The V and J ends lost 6 bases and 6 bases respectively, with 9 bases between them. The CDR3 runs 11 residues.

CDR3: CASSGDRGRPSTDTQYF. In DNA form, the CDR3 reads TGTGCCAGCAGCGGGGACAGGGGCCGACCCAGCACAGATACGCAGTATTTT. V and J are TRBV9 and TRBJ2-3; 10 nucleotides line up with TRBD1. V gave up 3 bases and J gave up 0 bases; unmatched junction bases: 7. CDR3 size: 17 residues. Germline loops: CDR1 SGDLS, CDR2 YYNGEE.

V is TRBV3-1 and J is TRBJ2-7; 7 nucleotides align to TRBD1. The ends lost 0 bases at V and 3 bases at J; junction bases unmatched: 8. CDR1 is LGHDT, CDR2 YNNKEL, per germline (reference sequence). The CDR3 length is 16 residues. The CDR3: CASSQDSGQDIYEQYF. The CDR3 nucleotides are TGTGCCAGCAGCCAAGATTCCGGACAGGATATCTACGAGCAGTACTTC.

The chain is built from TRBV30 and TRBJ1-2; D gene uncertain. V was shortened by 3 bases and J by 4 bases, with 9 bases between the two germline ends. CDR1 and CDR2 from the germline V gene are GTSNPN and SVGIG (reference sequence). The CDR3 spans 12 residues. The CDR3 sequence is CAWSRLSYGYTF. DNA for the CDR3: TGTGCCTGGAGCAGGCTTAGCTATGGCTACACCTTC.

This clonotype was found a few times. The rearrangement links TRBV7-9 to TRBJ2-5; D is perhaps TRBD1 or TRBD2 (5 bases each). Germline V CDR1 and CDR2: SEHNR, FQNEAQ (reference sequence). V dropped 5 bases and J dropped 5 bases, with 15 bases sitting between them. This CDR3 is 14 amino acids long. The CDR3 sequence is CASSQQVGDETQYF. In DNA, the CDR3 is TGTGCCAGCAGCCAACAGGTGGGGGATGAGACCCAGTACTTC.

This clonotype has more than one count but fewer than ten. The rearrangement joins TRBV11-1 to TRBJ2-5, with D possibly TRBD2 on 6 matching bases. The CDR3 is 16 residues long. Germline CDR1 SGHAT, CDR2 FQDESV (reference sequence). V was clipped by 2 bases and J by 5 bases, with 18 bases between them. CDR3 bases: TGTGCCAGCAGCTTACAGACCAGTCGGGGGACGGAGACCCAGTACTTC. This translates into CASSLQTSRGTETQYF.

The chain carries TRBV7-6 and TRBJ2-1; TRBD2 aligns across 7 bases. CDR1 is SGHVS and CDR2 is FNYEAQ in the germline V gene. Trimming cost V 4 bases and J 2 bases; bases outside gene matches: 14. CDR3 size: 18 residues. The CDR3 here is CASSSTPVASGTYNEQFF. DNA of the CDR3: TGTGCCAGCAGCTCAACCCCGGTTGCTAGCGGAACCTACAATGAGCAGTTCTTC.

The rearrangement joins TRBV7-9 to TRBJ2-1; 14 positions match TRBD2. This CDR3 is built from 16 residues. The germline CDR1 and CDR2 sequences are SEHNR and FQNEAQ (reference sequence). Unmatched junction bases numbered 7, after V lost 6 bases and J lost 6 bases. The CDR3 coding sequence is TGTGCCAGCAGATTGGGACTAGCGGGGGAGGGCAATGAGCAGTTCTTC. Translated: CASRLGLAGEGNEQFF.

This clonotype was counted many times. The V gene is TRBV9, the J gene TRBJ2-1, with a tentative D call TRBD1 (5 bases). The CDR3 spans 12 residues. Trimming shortened V by 2 bases and J by 9 bases, and 9 bases separated the two germline ends. Germline-derived CDR1 and CDR2 are SGDLS and YYNGEE. The CDR3 here is CASSVTRGEQFF. The CDR3 region has the DNA TGTGCCAGCAGCGTTACAAGGGGTGAGCAGTTCTTC.